A selection of T cell receptor beta chains follows, all from one sample in a study of T cell responses to AZD1222 COVID-19 vaccine. Here immunoSEQ multiplex PCR was the method, and the copy in TCRdb shows in-frame clones only, minus some. The sample shows around 190,000 clones, about 90% of them seen only once. The starting material was peripheral blood, obtained on day 0 of AZD1222 vaccination. These receptors all come from an adult in good health. Both conserved end residues are part of each CDR3. The D gene is left open where the match is weak. Clone size is shown for a subset of rows, as once, few, many or a class of expanded clone.

abundance	d_gene	j_gene	v_gene	len	CDR3aa	CDR3nt
-	-	TRBJ2-3	TRBV9	10	CASSGDTQYF	TGTGCCAGCAGCGGTGACACGCAGTATTTT
-	TRBD1	TRBJ1-1	TRBV12-3/TRBV12-4	13	CASGAQGGTEAFF	TGTGCCAGCGGGGCCCAGGGGGGCACTGAAGCTTTCTTT
-	-	TRBJ1-5	TRBV2	15	CASSPDRYSNQPQHF	TGTGCCAGCAGTCCTGACAGGTATAGCAATCAGCCCCAGCATTTT
-	TRBD1	TRBJ2-1	TRBV19	15	CASSTGQGPKGEQFF	TGTGCCAGTAGTACGGGACAGGGGCCCAAAGGTGAGCAGTTCTTC
-	-	TRBJ1-6	TRBV6-5	14	CASGNWGSNSPLHF	TGTGCCAGCGGCAACTGGGGAAGTAATTCACCCCTCCACTTT
-	-	TRBJ2-7	TRBV6-5	11	CASRIGSEQYF	TGTGCCAGCCGGATCGGGTCCGAGCAGTACTTC
-	-	TRBJ1-2	TRBV3-1/TRBV3-2	19	CASSQTVSGRVLANYGYTF	TGTGCCAGCAGCCAAACGGTATCGGGCAGGGTCTTAGCTAACTATGGCTACACCTTC
-	-	TRBJ1-1	TRBV5-6	13	CASSLASTGEAFF	TGTGCCAGCAGCTTGGCCTCCACTGGTGAAGCTTTCTTT
-	-	TRBJ2-2	TRBV20-1	14	CSASRGGNTGELFF	TGCAGTGCTAGTAGGGGAGGGAACACCGGGGAGCTGTTTTTT
-	TRBD2	TRBJ2-7	TRBV29-1	12	CSVGRDYGEQYF	TGCAGCGTGGGCCGGGACTACGGAGAGCAGTACTTC
-	-	TRBJ1-4	TRBV18	19	CASSPNSGTRTPTNEKLFF	TGTGCCAGCTCGCCCAATTCCGGGACACGCACCCCAACTAATGAAAAACTGTTTTTT
once	-	TRBJ1-5	TRBV6-1	15	CASSEASGAHQPQHF	TGTGCCAGCAGTGAAGCATCGGGGGCGCATCAGCCCCAGCATTTT
-	-	TRBJ2-7	TRBV7-2	16	CASSPQAGVATYEQYF	TGTGCCAGCAGCCCCCAAGCAGGAGTAGCTACCTACGAGCAGTACTTC
few	-	TRBJ1-1	TRBV12-3/TRBV12-4	12	CASRGPEAEAFF	TGTGCCAGCCGTGGGCCGGAGGCTGAAGCTTTCTTT
few	TRBD1	TRBJ2-3	TRBV3-1/TRBV3-2	16	CASSQDKRGPTDTQYF	TGTGCCAGCAGCCAAGATAAGAGGGGGCCAACAGATACGCAGTATTTT
-	-	TRBJ1-1	TRBV7-9	14	CASSLGTPNTEAFF	TGTGCCAGCAGCTTAGGAACACCGAACACTGAAGCTTTCTTT